This entry lists 14 T cell receptor beta chains sequenced from one sample in a study of blood T cell repertoires in COVID-19. Here immunoSEQ multiplex PCR was the method, and the copy in TCRdb shows in-frame clones only, minus some. The sample yields some 83,000 clones, about nine tenths seen once. Sequences were obtained from peripheral blood. The source is a man in his sixties with acute or convalescent COVID-19.

The gene calls are TRBV27 and TRBJ2-2; TRBD2 matches 10 bases. The CDR3 runs to 14 residues. Germline V gene lookup returns CDR1 MNHEY and CDR2 SMNVEV (reference sequence). Losses at the gene ends were 7 bases for V and 5 bases for J; bases not matched to a gene: 4. The CDR3 DNA reads TGTGCCAGCATAGCGGGAGGTGTTACCGGGGAGCTGTTTTTT. Translation: CASIAGGVTGELFF.

The CDR3 region is CASRQFLTGAPDTQYF. The CDR3, as DNA: TGTGCCAGCAGACAATTCCTTACAGGGGCCCCGGATACGCAGTATTTT. The chain recombines TRBV27 with TRBJ2-3; 7 bases match TRBD1. Germline loops: CDR1 MNHEY, CDR2 SMNVEV (reference sequence). The CDR3 contains 16 residues. The V segment lost 6 bases and the J segment 6 bases; nucleotides outside the gene matches: 15.

V is TRBV5-4 and J is TRBJ2-2; 11 nucleotides match TRBD2. J was trimmed by 4 bases and V by 3 bases; bases with no gene match: 8. The CDR3 has 17 amino acids. Looked up from germline, CDR1 is SGHNT and CDR2 is YYREEE (reference sequence). The CDR3 protein is CASSSTLSGRGTGELFF. The CDR3, as DNA: TGTGCCAGCAGCTCAACCCTTAGCGGGAGGGGCACCGGGGAGCTGTTTTTT.

DNA for the CDR3: TGTGCCAGCAGCCGCACGCGGGGGGTCACAGATACGCAGTATTTT. Encoded protein: CASSRTRGVTDTQYF. The chain couples TRBV4-2 to TRBJ2-3, with 8 bases fitting TRBD2. CDR1 and CDR2 from the germline V gene are LGHNA and YNFKEQ. V shed 4 bases, J shed 2 bases, and the junction held 5 bases outside the gene matches. CDR3 length: 15 amino acids.

The gene calls are TRBV5-1 and TRBJ2-5; perhaps TRBD1 as D (5 bases). Germline loops: CDR1 SGHRS, CDR2 YFSETQ. V was trimmed by 4 bases and J by 1 base, leaving 14 bases between them. The CDR3 spans 15 residues. The CDR3: CASSTPTEIQETQYF. DNA for the CDR3: TGCGCCAGCAGCACCCCGACAGAGATCCAAGAGACCCAGTACTTC.

This chain joins TRBV29-1 and TRBJ2-7, with 10 bases aligning to TRBD2. This CDR3 region has 14 residues. CDR1 SQVTM and CDR2 ANQGSEA come from the germline V gene. J gave up 0 bases and V 6 bases, and 5 bases lay outside the gene matches. The DNA of the CDR3 is TGCAGCGTAGGGACTAGCGATATCTCCTACGAGCAGTACTTC. Translating it yields CSVGTSDISYEQYF.

This clone was counted a single time. CDR3 sequence reads: CASSAGGQGARGYTF. The CDR3 DNA follows: TGTGCCAGCAGCGCTGGGGGGCAGGGGGCTAGAGGCTACACCTTC. The V call is TRBV9, the J call TRBJ1-2; 8 nucleotides agree with TRBD1. There are 15 residues in the CDR3. In germline, CDR1 is SGDLS, CDR2 YYNGEE. V lost 3 bases and J lost 8; bases outside the gene matches: 12.

This chain connects TRBV11-3 to TRBJ1-1; D is uncertain. Germline V lookup: CDR1 SGHNT, CDR2 YENEEA. V gave up 1 base and J gave up 2 bases, with 5 bases separating them. This CDR3 comprises 13 residues. The CDR3 region has the DNA TGTGCCAGCAGCTTAGGAGGCAACACTGAAGCTTTCTTT. Translating gives CASSLGGNTEAFF.

The gene calls are TRBV5-1 and TRBJ2-1; perhaps TRBD1 as D (5 bases). CDR1 SGHRS and CDR2 YFSETQ come from the germline V gene. V dropped 4 bases and J dropped 5 bases, with 10 bases sitting between them. The length of the CDR3 is 13 residues. CDR3 region: CASSADSNNEQFF. Here the CDR3 DNA reads TGCGCCAGCAGCGCCGACAGTAACAATGAGCAGTTCTTC.

V gene TRBV19 combines with J gene TRBJ2-7; D gene unclear. The CDR3 has 14 amino acids. V lost 5 bases, J lost 0 bases, and 11 bases lay in between. Germline CDR1 LNHDA, CDR2 SQIVND (reference sequence). The CDR3 DNA is TGTGCCAGTAGTCCGCCACTTGACTCCTACGAGCAGTACTTC. Protein sequence: CASSPPLDSYEQYF.

This clone was counted between two and nine times. The rearrangement uses TRBV12-3 or TRBV12-4 and TRBJ1-2; no clear D gene. This CDR3 has 13 amino acids. Trimming shortened V by 3 bases and J by 8 bases, and 13 bases separated the two germline ends. CDR3 sequence reads: CASSFEGALGYTF. In DNA, the CDR3 is TGTGCCAGCAGTTTTGAGGGTGCTTTGGGCTACACCTTC.

This clone was seen just once. This sequence joins TRBV10-1 and TRBJ2-7; D gene ambiguous. Trimming removed 4 bases at V and 3 bases at J, with 19 bases between. Germline-derived CDR1 and CDR2 are WNHNN and SYGVQD (reference sequence). This CDR3 region has 16 residues. Here the CDR3 reads CASSARREARFYEQYF. The CDR3 bases are TGCGCCAGCAGTGCCCGACGAGAGGCAAGATTCTACGAGCAGTACTTC.

The J gene is TRBJ1-5, the V gene TRBV10-3; D is undetermined. The V end was cut by 3 bases, the J end by 7 bases, with 10 bases between. Germline CDR1 and CDR2: ENHRY and SYGVKD. The CDR3 runs to 13 residues. CDR3 region: CAISEEFIQPQHF. The CDR3 nucleotides are TGTGCCATCAGTGAAGAGTTTATACAGCCCCAGCATTTT.

The chain joins TRBV3-1 (or the pseudogene TRBV3-2) to TRBJ1-5; possibly TRBD1 for D (6 bases). Germline V gene lookup returns CDR1 LGHDT and CDR2 YNNKEL (reference sequence). V was clipped by 4 bases and J by 6 bases, with 13 bases between them. The CDR3 covers 14 residues. The CDR3 sequence is CASSPGAGVQPQHF. The CDR3 nucleotides read TGTGCCAGCAGCCCAGGGGCGGGGGTTCAGCCCCAGCATTTT.